This is a list of T cell receptor beta chains from one sample in a study of cytomegalovirus exposure and HLA in healthy donors. Produced via immunoSEQ multiplex PCR; TCRdb's table is partial and in-frame only. The data contain a few hundred thousand clones, around 88% of them seen just once; the ten biggest clones take up roughly 0.99%. Sequenced sample: PBMCs. The receptors were sampled from a woman aged 18-29 years in good health and CMV-seronegative. Each CDR3 is given with its conserved first and last residue. A D gene is named only where the DNA matches it firmly. Clone size is stated in some rows and not others, as once, few, many or a class when expanded.

D gene	clone size	V gene	J gene	CDR3 protein	CDR3 DNA
TRBD1	once	TRBV2	TRBJ1-6	CASRERTGDSPLHF	TGTGCCAGCAGAGAGAGGACAGGGGATTCACCCCTCCACTTT
.	.	TRBV18	TRBJ2-7	CASSPAADYEQYF	TGTGCCAGCTCACCGGCCGCAGACTACGAGCAGTACTTC
TRBD1	once	TRBV4-2	TRBJ2-3	CASNSGGSSDTQYF	TGTGCCAGCAACTCAGGGGGCAGTTCAGATACGCAGTATTTT
TRBD1	.	TRBV5-1	TRBJ2-7	CASSLGDRGNEQYF	TGCGCCAGCAGCTTGGGGGACAGGGGAAACGAGCAGTACTTC
.	.	TRBV7-3	TRBJ2-5	CASSSGRDEETQYF	TGTGCCAGCAGCTCCGGGAGAGATGAAGAGACCCAGTACTTC
TRBD2	.	TRBV19	TRBJ2-3	CASRTSGKLGTDTQYF	TGTGCCAGCCGGACTAGCGGGAAGTTGGGCACAGATACGCAGTATTTT
TRBD1	.	TRBV29-1	TRBJ1-2	CSAMGTGTYGYTF	TGCAGCGCCATGGGGACAGGGACCTATGGCTACACCTTC
.	.	TRBV11-3	TRBJ2-7	CASSLVRGEQYF	TGTGCCAGCAGCTTAGTGCGGGGCGAGCAGTACTTC
TRBD2	.	TRBV11-2	TRBJ2-7	CASSLWGGAGSKGEQYF	TGTGCCAGCAGCTTATGGGGGGGAGCCGGAAGCAAAGGAGAGCAGTACTTC
TRBD2	.	TRBV27	TRBJ2-7	CASSLLTSGWAYEQYF	TGTGCCAGCAGTTTATTGACTAGCGGGTGGGCCTACGAGCAGTACTTC
.	.	TRBV11-2	TRBJ1-1	CASSLLEGDTEAFF	TGTGCCAGCAGCTTATTAGAGGGGGACACTGAAGCTTTCTTT
TRBD1	once	TRBV5-4	TRBJ1-2	CASSLIGTGDGYTF	TGTGCCAGCAGCTTGATCGGGACAGGGGACGGCTACACCTTC
.	.	TRBV7-2	TRBJ1-1	CASSLQIVTDTEAFF	TGTGCCAGCAGCTTACAAATTGTTACGGACACTGAAGCTTTCTTT
.	.	TRBV6-5	TRBJ2-4	CASSYSQEGKNIQYF	TGTGCCAGCAGTTACAGTCAAGAGGGCAAAAACATTCAGTACTTC
TRBD2	.	TRBV11-3	TRBJ2-7	CASSQRLAPYF	TGTGCCAGCAGCCAAAGACTAGCGCCGTACTTC
TRBD2	.	TRBV10-3	TRBJ2-1	CAISESGGTSGRTVNEQFF	TGTGCCATCAGTGAGTCAGGTGGGACTAGCGGGAGGACGGTAAATGAGCAGTTCTTC
.	.	TRBV15	TRBJ2-7	CATSRDSGYEQYF	TGTGCCACCAGCAGAGATTCGGGCTACGAGCAGTACTTC
TRBD1	.	TRBV7-8	TRBJ2-2	CASSIQQGLVTGELFF	TGTGCCAGCAGCATTCAACAGGGGTTGGTGACCGGGGAGCTGTTTTTT
TRBD1	.	TRBV7-9	TRBJ1-2	CASSFRLQQGADGYTF	TGTGCCAGCAGCTTCCGTCTTCAACAGGGGGCCGATGGCTACACCTTC
TRBD1	.	TRBV5-1	TRBJ1-2	CASSLDGTGPLYGYTF	TGCGCCAGCAGCTTGGATGGGACAGGCCCTCTCTATGGCTACACCTTC
.	.	TRBV25-1	TRBJ2-4	CASTKPGVLAKNIQYF	TGTGCCAGTACAAAGCCGGGGGTACTAGCCAAAAACATTCAGTACTTC
TRBD1	.	TRBV7-9	TRBJ1-2	CSSSNADRGGVYGYTF	TGTTCCAGCAGCAATGCCGACAGGGGGGGAGTTTATGGCTACACCTTC
.	.	TRBV7-9	TRBJ1-4	CASSLPRGNEKLFF	TGTGCCAGCAGCTTACCACGGGGTAATGAAAAACTGTTTTTT